These 32 T cell receptor beta chains share one sample of origin, sequenced in a study of shared clonotypes between healthy human individuals. The repertoire was sequenced with immunoSEQ multiplex PCR; TCRdb's copy has only in-frame clones and lacks some. The sample consists of about 2.3 million clones, roughly 90% of them appearing once. Sample: naive CD4+ T cells from PBMCs. Sample subset: CD45RA+ positively selected. Every receptor here comes from a man aged 18-30 years in good health. Some clones in this sample may be carry-over from other donors' samples.

Worth noting for this clone: The same CDR3 is also encoded by other DNA sequences in this sample. This rearrangement joins TRBV28 to TRBJ1-1; D might be TRBD1 (6 bases). Trimming removed 2 bases at V and 1 base at J, with 11 bases between. This CDR3 is built from 15 residues. CDR1 and CDR2 (germline): MDHEN, SYDVKM. The CDR3: CASSLVGGPNTEAFF. CDR3 DNA sequence: TGTGCCAGCAGTTTAGTCGGGGGCCCGAACACTGAAGCTTTCTTT.

In DNA, the CDR3 is TGTGCCAGCAGGGAGAACACAGATACGCAGTATTTT. Translating gives CASRENTDTQYF. This chain joins TRBV6-6 and TRBJ2-3; no firm D call. Germline V gene lookup returns CDR1 MNHNY and CDR2 SVGAGI (reference sequence). CDR3 length: 12 amino acids. Trimming pared 6 bases from V and 2 bases from J, leaving 6 bases between.

The chain uses TRBV5-1 and TRBJ2-5, with 8 bases matching TRBD2. The CDR3 sequence is 15 residues long. V dropped 6 bases and J dropped 3; count of bases not matched to a gene: 10. The germline gives CDR1 SGHRS, CDR2 YFSETQ. CDR3 region: CASTYSGTREETQYF. The CDR3 coding sequence is TGCGCCAGCACATATAGCGGGACGAGGGAAGAGACCCAGTACTTC.

The rearrangement uses TRBV7-6 and TRBJ2-7; 7 nucleotides line up with TRBD1. This CDR3 contains 16 residues. The germline gives CDR1 SGHVS, CDR2 FNYEAQ. The junction had 9 bases not matched to a gene; V was cut back by 4 bases and J by 0 bases. The CDR3 reads CASSSPRGGGSYEQYF. The CDR3 DNA reads as TGTGCCAGCAGCTCCCCGCGAGGGGGCGGCTCCTACGAGCAGTACTTC.

J is TRBJ2-2 and V is TRBV5-1; D gene uncertain. The CDR3 is made up of 16 amino acids. Germline values: CDR1 SGHRS, CDR2 YFSETQ. With 5 bases removed from V and 0 bases from J, the gap between germline ends came to 14 bases. CDR3 loop: CASSKTELANTGELFF. In DNA, the CDR3 is TGCGCCAGCAGTAAGACCGAGCTCGCGAACACCGGGGAGCTGTTTTTT.

About this clone: The same CDR3 also results from other DNA sequences found in this sample. The rearrangement joins TRBV11-2 to TRBJ2-1; the match to TRBD2 covers 12 bases. The junction had 4 bases not matched to a gene; V was cut back by 3 bases and J by 7 bases. The CDR3 extends over 15 amino acids. The germline V gene encodes CDR1 SGHAT and CDR2 FQNNGV. The CDR3, as DNA: TGTGCCAGCAGCTTGACTAGCGGGAGCTGGAATGAGCAGTTCTTC. Protein product: CASSLTSGSWNEQFF.

Worth noting for this clone: The same CDR3 also results from other DNA sequences found in this sample. The V call is TRBV7-9, the J call TRBJ2-7; 10 bases match TRBD1. Germline-derived CDR1 and CDR2 are SEHNR and FQNEAQ (reference sequence). The CDR3 is 14 amino acids. Unmatched junction bases numbered 4, after V lost 5 bases and J lost 3 bases. The CDR3 loop reads CASSLGQGDYEQYF. The CDR3, as DNA: TGTGCCAGCAGCCTCGGACAGGGGGACTACGAGCAGTACTTC.

With respect to this clone: One end of the junction is discordant with germline, which a read error may explain. The V and J genes are TRBV7-9 and TRBJ1-1, with TRBD1 matching over 9 bases. The CDR3 sequence is 15 residues long. Germline CDR1 and CDR2: SEHNR and FQNEAQ (reference sequence). The CDR3 nucleotides are TGTGCCAGCAGCTTGGCCGGGACAGGGAACACTGAAACTTTCTTT. The encoded protein is CASSLAGTGNTETFF.

The CDR3 sequence is CASSSVLGPGQGWDTEAFF. The CDR3 nucleotides are TGTGCCAGCAGCTCAGTACTCGGGCCGGGACAGGGTTGGGACACTGAAGCTTTCTTT. This rearrangement joins TRBV9 to TRBJ1-1, with 9 nucleotides matching TRBD1. CDR3 length equals 19 residues. CDR1 SGDLS and CDR2 YYNGEE come from the germline V gene. Unmatched junction bases numbered 19, after V lost 4 bases and J lost 3 bases.

This rearrangement joins TRBV7-3 to TRBJ2-1, with 12 bases identical to TRBD2. CDR3 size: 20 residues. V trimming: 4 bases; J trimming: 0 bases; junction bases outside the gene matches: 13. CDR1 and CDR2 from the germline V gene are SGHTA and FQGTGA. CDR3 sequence: CASSYGLAGGPGSSYNEQFF. The CDR3 DNA reads TGTGCCAGCAGCTACGGCCTAGCGGGAGGGCCGGGAAGCTCCTACAATGAGCAGTTCTTC.

The chain has TRBV18 and TRBJ2-4; the match to TRBD1 covers 8 bases. Germline CDR1 is KGHSH and CDR2 is LQKENI. Trimming cost V 6 bases and J 7 bases; bases outside gene matches: 8. The CDR3 consists of 14 residues. As DNA, the CDR3 is TGTGCCAGCTCGACGGACAGGGTAGTGAACATTCAGTACTTC. This gives the protein CASSTDRVVNIQYF.

This chain connects TRBV7-2 to TRBJ2-3; D call uncertain. The ends were cut back, 1 base at V and 5 bases at J, with 7 bases in the middle. Germline V lookup: CDR1 SGHTA, CDR2 FQGNSA. The CDR3 totals 13 residues. The CDR3 protein is CASSLVIRDTQYF. CDR3 DNA sequence: TGTGCCAGCAGCTTAGTAATTAGAGATACGCAGTATTTT.

V is TRBV7-2 and J is TRBJ2-7, with D perhaps TRBD2 (6 bases). From germline, CDR1 is SGHTA and CDR2 FQGNSA. Trimming stripped 1 base from V and 2 bases from J, with 15 bases between. The CDR3 runs 16 residues. For the CDR3, the DNA is TGTGCCAGCAGCTTAGGGTCGGGGGTCGGTACCTACGAGCAGTACTTC. Protein product: CASSLGSGVGTYEQYF.

Worth noting for this clone: Distinct nucleotide sequences in the sample also encode this CDR3. This rearrangement joins TRBV28 to TRBJ2-3; 7 bases line up with TRBD1. The CDR3 sequence is 14 residues long. Losses at the gene ends were 6 bases for V and 2 bases for J; bases not matched to a gene: 5. The germline V gene has CDR1 MDHEN and CDR2 SYDVKM. The CDR3 DNA follows: TGTGCCAGCAGCTCCGACAGGGACACAGATACGCAGTATTTT. Translating it yields CASSSDRDTDTQYF.

The rearrangement links TRBV11-2 to TRBJ2-1; no clear D. The CDR3 is 14 amino acids. V shed 3 bases and J shed 6 bases, with 12 bases lying between them. In germline, CDR1 is SGHAT, CDR2 FQNNGV. The CDR3 sequence is CASSFSRVRNEQFF. The CDR3 DNA follows: TGTGCCAGCAGCTTCTCTCGGGTGCGCAATGAGCAGTTCTTC.

The rearrangement uses TRBV28 and TRBJ2-2, with D unclear. Trimming pared 5 bases from V and 1 base from J, leaving 11 bases between. The CDR3 consists of 15 residues. CDR1 and CDR2 (germline): MDHEN, SYDVKM. In DNA form, the CDR3 reads TGTGCCAGCAGTCCCCGACGCTGGAACACCGGGGAGCTGTTTTTT. Residues: CASSPRRWNTGELFF.

The J gene is TRBJ2-2, the V gene TRBV5-1, with no clear D. There are 17 residues in the CDR3. Trimming cost V 1 base and J 1 base, with 14 bases left between them. CDR1 and CDR2 from the germline V gene are SGHRS and YFSETQ. CDR3 bases: TGCGCCAGCAGCTTGTATGATTGGCAGAAGAACACCGGGGAGCTGTTTTTT. Encoded protein: CASSLYDWQKNTGELFF.

V is TRBV15 and J is TRBJ1-5; D not resolved. Trimming shortened V by 0 bases and J by 10 bases, and 7 bases separated the two germline ends. There are 12 residues in the CDR3. Germline CDR1 LNHNV, CDR2 YYDKDF (reference sequence). CDR3 DNA sequence: TGTGCCACCAGCAGAGAGGTTGGACCCCAGCATTTT. This translates into CATSREVGPQHF. Full variable domain (remainder filled in from reference TRBV15 and TRBJ1-5): DAMVIQNPRYQVTQFGKPVTLSCSQTLNHNVMYWYQQKSSQAPKLLFHYYDKDFNNEADTPDNFQSRRPNTSFCFLDIRSPGLGDTAMYLCATSREVGPQHFGDGTRLSIL.

The chain is built from TRBV7-9 and TRBJ1-3; D is unresolved. This CDR3 contains 14 residues. From germline, CDR1 is SEHNR and CDR2 FQNEAQ (reference sequence). V was trimmed by 5 bases and J by 4 bases, leaving 12 bases between them. Here the CDR3 reads CASSQNTAGNTIYF. The CDR3 DNA reads as TGTGCCAGCAGCCAGAACACAGCCGGAAACACCATATATTTT.

DNA of the CDR3: TGTGCCAGTAGTCCCCGGGGAGCTAGCACAGATACGCAGTATTTT. Amino acid sequence: CASSPRGASTDTQYF. This chain links TRBV19 with TRBJ2-3, with D perhaps TRBD2 (5 bases). Germline loops: CDR1 LNHDA, CDR2 SQIVND (reference sequence). The CDR3 totals 15 residues. The V and J ends lost 5 bases and 0 bases respectively, with 12 bases between them.

This clone was observed a single time. This chain links TRBV10-3 with TRBJ2-1; D remains ambiguous. Germline V gene sequence: CDR1 ENHRY, CDR2 SYGVKD. The CDR3 loop spans 12 amino acids. V dropped 4 bases and J dropped 5 bases, with 6 bases sitting between them. This chain's CDR3 is CAISGSDNEQFF. The CDR3 DNA sequence: TGTGCCATCAGTGGAAGCGACAATGAGCAGTTCTTC.

This chain connects TRBV7-9 to TRBJ2-3, with D tentatively TRBD2 (5 bases). CDR1 and CDR2 from the germline V gene are SEHNR and FQNEAQ (reference sequence). V was clipped by 1 base and J by 7 bases, with 21 bases between them. The CDR3 loop spans 17 amino acids. The CDR3 coding sequence is TGTGCCAGCAGCTTAGGCATCGGGTCGGGATCGGGGAATACGCAGTATTTT. Translation: CASSLGIGSGSGNTQYF.

The V call is TRBV28, the J call TRBJ2-7; TRBD2 matches 8 bases. Germline lookup yields CDR1 MDHEN and CDR2 SYDVKM. J was trimmed by 6 bases and V by 4 bases; bases with no gene match: 2. The CDR3 totals 12 residues. In DNA form, the CDR3 reads TGTGCCAGCAGTTCCGGGACTAGCGAGCAGTACTTC. It codes for CASSSGTSEQYF.

This chain links TRBV28 with TRBJ2-7, with 8 bases lining up with TRBD1. The CDR3 totals 14 residues. V lost 6 bases to trimming and J lost 1 base; unmatched junction nucleotides: 5. From germline, CDR1 is MDHEN and CDR2 SYDVKM. The CDR3: CASSATGVSYEQYF. CDR3 nucleotides: TGTGCCAGCAGCGCGACAGGGGTTTCCTACGAGCAGTACTTC.

This clone was detected once. The V call is TRBV19, the J call TRBJ1-2; D is unresolved. The germline CDR1 and CDR2 sequences are LNHDA and SQIVND (reference sequence). CDR3 length equals 13 residues. Trimming removed 3 bases from V and 3 bases from J, with 8 bases in between. In DNA form, the CDR3 reads TGTGCCAGTAGTATGGGAAGGGACTATGGCTACACCTTC. This translates into CASSMGRDYGYTF. The full variable domain, in which reference TRBV19 and TRBJ1-2 provide the parts outside the CDR3, is DGGITQSPKYLFRKEGQNVTLSCEQNLNHDAMYWYRQDPGQGLRLIYYSQIVNDFQKGDIAEGYSVSREKKESFPLTVTSAQKNPTAFYLCASSMGRDYGYTFGSGTRLTVV.

The J gene is TRBJ2-3, the V gene TRBV11-2, with TRBD2 matching over 12 bases. Germline CDR1 SGHAT, CDR2 FQNNGV. The CDR3 is made up of 17 amino acids. Trimming took 4 bases from V and 0 from J; bases not matched to a gene: 5. The CDR3 DNA is TGTGCCAGCAGCTCGCGACTAGCGGGGGCTAGCACAGATACGCAGTATTTT. Amino acid sequence: CASSSRLAGASTDTQYF.

The chain joins TRBV7-6 to TRBJ2-7; 9 nucleotides align to TRBD1. The germline CDR1 and CDR2 sequences are SGHVS and FNYEAQ. This CDR3 spans 16 amino acids. The V segment lost 5 bases and the J segment 2 bases; nucleotides outside the gene matches: 10. The CDR3 coding sequence is TGTGCCAGCAGCCCATCGCCGGGACAGGGTGCCTACGAGCAGTACTTC. Translation gives CASSPSPGQGAYEQYF.

The rearrangement joins TRBV4-3 to TRBJ2-2; D possibly matches TRBD1 or TRBD2 (5 bases each). Germline V lookup: CDR1 LGHNA, CDR2 YSLEER. The CDR3 is 19 residues long. Trimming took off 0 bases at V and 0 bases at J, with 17 bases between the two ends. CDR3 in amino acids: CASSQEMGVTAANTGELFF. In DNA form, the CDR3 reads TGCGCCAGCAGCCAAGAGATGGGGGTGACAGCCGCGAACACCGGGGAGCTGTTTTTT.

The chain employs TRBV7-2 and TRBJ2-1; tentatively, D is TRBD1 (6 bases). CDR3 length: 16 residues. Germline lookup yields CDR1 SGHTA and CDR2 FQGNSA. The germline V and J ends were trimmed by 5 bases and 10 bases, with 24 bases remaining between them. The CDR3 nucleotides read TGTGCCAGCAGCCCCCGGATGGGGGCCGTCCCCCCCGAGCAGTTCTTC. Its translation: CASSPRMGAVPPEQFF.

The rearrangement uses TRBV18 and TRBJ2-4; 7 bases agree with TRBD1. CDR1 is KGHSH and CDR2 is LQKENI in the germline V gene. J was trimmed by 0 bases and V by 3 bases; bases with no gene match: 11. CDR3 size: 18 residues. In nucleotides, the CDR3 is TGTGCCAGCTCACCGGTAACAGGGGCGAGATTAGCCAAAAACATTCAGTACTTC. It codes for CASSPVTGARLAKNIQYF.

The chain joins TRBV4-3 to TRBJ1-2; the match to TRBD1 covers 8 bases. Germline CDR1 is LGHNA and CDR2 is YSLEER. Trimming took 0 bases from V and 7 from J; bases not matched to a gene: 7. The CDR3 contains 15 residues. The DNA of the CDR3 is TGCGCCAGCAGCCAAGAATCGACAGGGGTTGGTGGCTACACCTTC. Translating gives CASSQESTGVGGYTF.

On this clone itself: Other nucleotide sequences from this sample produce the same CDR3. The genes are TRBV5-1 and TRBJ2-5; TRBD2 aligns across 10 bases. The CDR3 extends over 15 amino acids. V shed 5 bases and J 3 bases; nucleotides not matched to a gene: 7. In germline, CDR1 is SGHRS, CDR2 YFSETQ. CDR3 sequence: CASSSAGTSEETQYF. The CDR3 DNA follows: TGCGCCAGCAGTTCAGCCGGGACTAGCGAAGAGACCCAGTACTTC.